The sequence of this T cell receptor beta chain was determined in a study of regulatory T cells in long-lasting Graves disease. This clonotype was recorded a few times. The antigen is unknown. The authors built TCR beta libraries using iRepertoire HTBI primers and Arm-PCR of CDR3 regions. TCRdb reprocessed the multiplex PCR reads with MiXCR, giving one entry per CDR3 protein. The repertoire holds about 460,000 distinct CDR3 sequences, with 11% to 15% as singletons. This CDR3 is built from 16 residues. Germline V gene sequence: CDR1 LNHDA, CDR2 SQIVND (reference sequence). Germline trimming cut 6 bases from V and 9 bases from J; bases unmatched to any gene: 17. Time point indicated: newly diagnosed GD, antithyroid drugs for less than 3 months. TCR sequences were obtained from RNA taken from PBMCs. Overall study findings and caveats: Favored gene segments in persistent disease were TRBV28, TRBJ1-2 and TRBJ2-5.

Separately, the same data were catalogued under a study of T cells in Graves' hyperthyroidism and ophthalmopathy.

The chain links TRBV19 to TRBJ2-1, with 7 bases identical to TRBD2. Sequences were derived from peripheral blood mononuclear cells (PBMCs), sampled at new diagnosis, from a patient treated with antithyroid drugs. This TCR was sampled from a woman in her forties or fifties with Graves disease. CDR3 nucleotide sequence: TGTGCCAGTAGCCTAGTGGGGACTACCGGCCGTGGTGAGCAGTTCTTC. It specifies CASSLVGTTGRGEQFF.